These 21 T cell receptor beta chains came from one sample sequenced in a study of blood T cell repertoires in COVID-19. Generated by immunoSEQ multiplex PCR, the TCRdb table keeps only in-frame clones and is missing some. The data contain around 190,000 clones, more than 75% of them singletons. Sequencing used peripheral blood. The receptors were gathered from a human donor in a cohort sampled during active COVID-19.

In the case of this clone: This CDR3 is also generated by other DNA sequences in the sample. The chain is built from TRBV19 and TRBJ2-7; D perhaps matches TRBD2 (6 bases). Trimming took off 3 bases at V and 0 bases at J, with 12 bases between the two ends. Germline CDR1 is LNHDA and CDR2 is SQIVND (reference sequence). The CDR3 consists of 15 residues. The CDR3 coding sequence is TGTGCCAGTAGTATGGGGGGTTCGAGCTCCTACGAGCAGTACTTC. Amino acid sequence: CASSMGGSSSYEQYF.

The chain joins TRBV3-1 (or the pseudogene TRBV3-2) to TRBJ2-7, with TRBD2 matching over 9 bases. CDR1 LGHDT and CDR2 YNNKEL come from the germline V gene (reference sequence). Trimming cost V 3 bases and J 4 bases; bases outside gene matches: 7. The CDR3 spans 15 residues. The CDR3 reads CASSQGLAGFYEQYF. The CDR3 DNA reads as TGTGCCAGCAGCCAGGGACTAGCTGGTTTTTACGAGCAGTACTTC.

The chain has TRBV30 and TRBJ2-4; TRBD2 matches at 7 bases. Germline V gives CDR1 GTSNPN, CDR2 SVGIG (reference sequence). The V gene end was trimmed by 4 bases and the J gene end by 6 bases; junction bases not matched to a gene: 9. The CDR3 has 14 amino acids. Here the CDR3 DNA reads TGTGCCTGGACCACGGGGGGAGGGTTAAACATTCAGTACTTC. It codes for CAWTTGGGLNIQYF.

The CDR3 coding sequence is TGTGCCAGCTCACCACCGGCAGGCTACAATTCACCCCTCCACTTT. Protein: CASSPPAGYNSPLHF. The V call is TRBV18, the J call TRBJ1-6; D ambiguous. This CDR3 is 15 amino acids long. Germline V gives CDR1 KGHSH, CDR2 LQKENI. Trimming took 0 bases from V and 7 from J, leaving 10 bases between them.

DNA for the CDR3: TGTGCCAGCAGTGTAGATGACAGGGACACTGAAGCTTTCTTT. Protein: CASSVDDRDTEAFF. V gene TRBV2 combines with J gene TRBJ1-1; 7 bases are shared with TRBD1. Looked up from germline, CDR1 is SNHLY and CDR2 is FYNNEI. V gave up 4 bases and J gave up 3 bases; unmatched junction bases: 5. CDR3 size: 14 residues.

This chain joins TRBV6-2 or TRBV6-3 and TRBJ2-7; D gene unclear. Trimming took off 0 bases at V and 0 bases at J, with 6 bases between the two ends. The CDR3 runs 14 residues. CDR1 is MNHEY, CDR2 SVGEGT, per germline. DNA of the CDR3: TGTGCCAGCAGTTACTCCGGGTTCTCCTACGAGCAGTACTTC. This translates into CASSYSGFSYEQYF.

The CDR3 spells CASSLTSGRLGNEQFF. The CDR3 DNA reads as TGTGCCAGCAGCTTGACTAGCGGGAGACTTGGGAATGAGCAGTTCTTC. The rearrangement uses TRBV5-4 and TRBJ2-1, with 11 bases aligning to TRBD2. With V trimmed by 1 base and J by 7 bases, 7 bases remained unmatched. In germline, CDR1 is SGHNT, CDR2 YYREEE (reference sequence). CDR3 length equals 16 residues.

The chain is built from TRBV15 and TRBJ2-7; 8 bases fit TRBD1. Germline V gene data show CDR1 as LNHNV and CDR2 as YYDKDF (reference sequence). V lost 4 bases to trimming and J lost 0 bases; unmatched junction nucleotides: 5. The CDR3 has 15 residues. This CDR3 reads CATSTGQGRSYEQYF. CDR3 coding DNA: TGTGCCACCAGCACCGGACAGGGCCGCTCCTACGAGCAGTACTTC.

The rearrangement uses TRBV11-2 and TRBJ1-2; D is uncertain. V dropped 4 bases and J dropped 4 bases, with 28 bases sitting between them. This CDR3 spans 19 amino acids. Germline CDR1 reads SGHAT; CDR2 reads FQNNGV. CDR3 residues: CASSSPNGQHPNTLYGYTF. The CDR3 nucleotides are TGTGCCAGCAGCTCTCCGAATGGGCAGCACCCTAACACCCTCTATGGCTACACCTTC.

The V call is TRBV6-5, the J call TRBJ2-2; maybe TRBD1 (5 bases). CDR3 length: 14 amino acids. Germline V lookup: CDR1 MNHEY, CDR2 SVGAGI. V lost 0 bases and J 5 bases, leaving 7 bases between the germline ends. The CDR3 loop reads CASSYSWTTGELFF. In DNA form, the CDR3 reads TGTGCCAGCAGTTACTCTTGGACAACCGGGGAGCTGTTTTTT.

The rearrangement links TRBV7-8 to TRBJ2-7; 12 bases line up with TRBD2. Germline-derived CDR1 and CDR2 are SGHVS and FQNEAQ. Trimming at V came to 1 base and at J to 5 bases, leaving 0 bases not matched to a gene. This CDR3 has 14 amino acids. The CDR3 sequence: CASSLGLAGDEQYF. The DNA for the CDR3 is TGTGCCAGCAGCTTAGGACTAGCGGGAGACGAGCAGTACTTC.

The chain employs TRBV18 and TRBJ1-2; tentative D call: TRBD1 (6 bases). V was shortened by 2 bases and J by 7 bases, with 11 bases between the two germline ends. Germline CDR1 is KGHSH and CDR2 is LQKENI. The CDR3 contains 13 residues. CDR3 sequence reads: CASSPSQGSGYTF. The CDR3, as DNA: TGTGCCAGCTCACCATCACAGGGATCTGGCTACACCTTC.

The chain carries TRBV6-6 and TRBJ2-1; maybe TRBD1 (6 bases). The germline V gene has CDR1 MNHNY and CDR2 SVGAGI (reference sequence). The CDR3 has 15 residues. V lost 6 bases, J lost 0 bases, and 12 bases lay in between. CDR3 in amino acids: CASSQQGSSYNEQFF. CDR3 nucleotides: TGTGCCAGCAGCCAACAGGGCAGCTCCTACAATGAGCAGTTCTTC.

This chain uses TRBV25-1 with TRBJ2-7; 8 nucleotides line up with TRBD2. Germline CDR1 and CDR2: MGHDK and SYGVNS. The length of the CDR3 is 12 residues. Trimming took 6 bases from V and 6 from J; bases not matched to a gene: 4. CDR3 in DNA: TGTGCCAGCAGCGGGGGGGGCGGCGAGCAGTACTTC. It yields the protein CASSGGGGEQYF.

The chain employs TRBV7-9 and TRBJ1-4; D remains unclear. The V end lost 0 bases, the J end lost 7 bases, and 6 bases lay between the germline ends. Germline V gives CDR1 SEHNR, CDR2 FQNEAQ (reference sequence). CDR3 length: 13 residues. CDR3 sequence (DNA): TGTGCCAGCAGCTTAGCAGGGAGTGAAAAACTGTTTTTT. Amino acid sequence: CASSLAGSEKLFF.

This clone was detected once. The rearrangement uses TRBV9 and TRBJ1-1, with D unclear. This CDR3 is 14 amino acids long. Germline V gene lookup returns CDR1 SGDLS and CDR2 YYNGEE. Trimming took 4 bases from V and 3 from J, leaving 13 bases between them. CDR3 protein: CASSPPGSHTEAFF. CDR3 bases: TGTGCCAGCAGCCCCCCGGGGTCGCACACTGAAGCTTTCTTT.

In DNA form, the CDR3 reads TGTGCCAGCAGCTTAGATGTTGCAGGTGGCTACACCTTC. As protein: CASSLDVAGGYTF. The chain is built from TRBV7-2 and TRBJ1-2; D remains ambiguous. The V end lost 1 base, the J end lost 7 bases, and 10 bases lay between the germline ends. Germline V gene lookup returns CDR1 SGHTA and CDR2 FQGNSA. CDR3 length: 13 residues.

As DNA, the CDR3 is TGCGCCAGCAGCCAAGTTTTAGCGGGGGGGCCAGATACGCAGTATTTT. As protein: CASSQVLAGGPDTQYF. The chain employs TRBV4-3 and TRBJ2-3, with TRBD2 matching over 11 bases. The CDR3 runs to 16 residues. Trimming at V came to 1 base and at J to 4 bases, leaving 4 bases not matched to a gene. Germline values: CDR1 LGHNA, CDR2 YSLEER.

The chain links TRBV5-1 to TRBJ2-7; the D gene is possibly TRBD2 (6 bases). The ends were cut back, 3 bases at V and 3 bases at J, with 13 bases in the middle. Germline V CDR1 and CDR2: SGHRS, YFSETQ. This CDR3 is built from 14 residues. CDR3 bases: TGCGCCAGCAGCTGGGCTAGCGCCTTCTACGAGCAGTACTTC. As protein: CASSWASAFYEQYF. Looking up the rest from reference TRBV5-1 and TRBJ2-7 gives the full variable domain: KAGVTQTPRYLIKTRGQQVTLSCSPISGHRSVSWYQQTPGQGLQFLFEYFSETQRNKGNFPGRFSGRQFSNSRSEMNVSTLELGDSALYLCASSWASAFYEQYFGPGTRLTVT.

This chain joins TRBV11-2 and TRBJ2-1, with TRBD1 identical over 7 bases. The J segment lost 3 bases and the V segment lost 4 bases, leaving 6 bases of the junction unmatched. Germline assignment: CDR1 SGHAT and CDR2 FQNNGV. This CDR3 comprises 15 residues. DNA of the CDR3: TGTGCCAGCAGCTCTGACAGGGTGGGCTACAATGAGCAGTTCTTC. Translating it yields CASSSDRVGYNEQFF.

The V and J genes are TRBV5-4 and TRBJ1-2, with 9 nucleotides matching TRBD1. The germline V gene encodes CDR1 SGHNT and CDR2 YYREEE (reference sequence). With 5 bases clipped from V and 5 bases from J, the junction kept 4 bases outside the gene matches. CDR3 length equals 13 residues. CDR3 coding DNA: TGTGCCAGCAGGGCCGGGACAGGGTATGGCTACACCTTC. Translated, it gives CASRAGTGYGYTF. Looking up the rest from reference TRBV5-4 and TRBJ1-2 gives the full variable domain: ETGVTQSPTHLIKTRGQQVTLRCSSQSGHNTVSWYQQALGQGPQFIFQYYREEENGRGNFPPRFSGLQFPNYSSELNVNALELDDSALYLCASRAGTGYGYTFGSGTRLTVV.